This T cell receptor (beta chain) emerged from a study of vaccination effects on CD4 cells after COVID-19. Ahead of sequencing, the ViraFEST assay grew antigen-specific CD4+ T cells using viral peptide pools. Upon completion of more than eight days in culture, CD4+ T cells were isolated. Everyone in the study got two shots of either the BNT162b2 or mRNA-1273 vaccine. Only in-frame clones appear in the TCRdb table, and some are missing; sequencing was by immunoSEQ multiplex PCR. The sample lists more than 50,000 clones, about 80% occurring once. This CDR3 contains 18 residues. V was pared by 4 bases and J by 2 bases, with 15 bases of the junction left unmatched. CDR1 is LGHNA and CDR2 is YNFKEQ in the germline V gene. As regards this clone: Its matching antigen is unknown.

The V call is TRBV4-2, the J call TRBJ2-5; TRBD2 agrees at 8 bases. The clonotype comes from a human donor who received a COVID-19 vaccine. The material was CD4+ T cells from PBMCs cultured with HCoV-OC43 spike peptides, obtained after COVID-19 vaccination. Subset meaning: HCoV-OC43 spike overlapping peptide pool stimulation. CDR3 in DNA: TGTGCCAGCAGCCCAGATACGATAAGCGGGGGCCTGCAAGAGACCCAGTACTTC. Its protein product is CASSPDTISGGLQETQYF.